The next 21 T cell receptor beta chains were all read from a single sample in a study of T cell responses to AZD1222 COVID-19 vaccine. Clones were read by immunoSEQ multiplex PCR, and TCRdb kept only the in-frame ones, dropping some. Among around 130,000 clones, more than 85% were seen once, and the ten largest hold 1.5% to 2%. The sequencing here drew on peripheral blood, taken 28 days after the second AZD1222 dose. The receptors originated from an adult who received the AZD1222 COVID-19 vaccine.

The rearrangement links TRBV7-8 to TRBJ1-3; no reliable D call. Looked up from germline, CDR1 is SGHVS and CDR2 is FQNEAQ. The CDR3 has 13 amino acids. V lost 0 bases and J 4 bases, leaving 4 bases between the germline ends. The CDR3, as DNA: TGTGCCAGCAGCTTAGCCGCGGGAAACACCATATATTTT. Translated: CASSLAAGNTIYF.

The table lists this clone with a count of one. The chain is built from TRBV5-1 and TRBJ2-1, with TRBD2 identical over 13 bases. Looked up from germline, CDR1 is SGHRS and CDR2 is YFSETQ. V lost 4 bases, J lost 7 bases, and 5 bases stayed unmatched. CDR3 length: 15 residues. CDR3 residues: CASSPTSGGLNEQFF. In DNA form, the CDR3 reads TGCGCCAGCAGCCCGACTAGCGGGGGGTTGAATGAGCAGTTCTTC.

On this clone itself: One junction end does not reproduce the germline sequence, and a read error may be involved. The genes are TRBV7-7 and TRBJ1-1; tentatively, D is TRBD1 (5 bases). In germline, CDR1 is SSHAT, CDR2 FNYEAQ (reference sequence). The CDR3 contains 17 residues. The CDR3 nucleotides read TGTGCTAGCAGCCCGGCTAGGGGAGCCCTCGTAAACACTGAAGCTTTCTTT. Residues: CASSPARGALVNTEAFF.

The J gene is TRBJ2-3, the V gene TRBV25-1; tentative D call: TRBD2 (6 bases). V gave up 6 bases and J gave up 10 bases, with 14 bases separating them. This CDR3 contains 12 residues. Germline V gene sequence: CDR1 MGHDK, CDR2 SYGVNS. CDR3 protein: CASRGDGRAQYF. CDR3 bases: TGTGCCAGCAGGGGGGACGGGAGAGCGCAGTATTTT. The full variable domain, in which reference TRBV25-1 and TRBJ2-3 provide the parts outside the CDR3, is EADIYQTPRYLVIGTGKKITLECSQTMGHDKMYWYQQDPGMELHLIHYSYGVNSTEKGDLSSESTVSRIRTEHFPLTLESARPSHTSQYLCASRGDGRAQYFGPGTRLTVL.

V usage is TRBV12-3 or TRBV12-4 and J usage is TRBJ1-1, with 7 bases lining up with TRBD1. The CDR3 is 13 residues long. The trim removed 5 bases at V and 6 bases at J, leaving 6 bases unmatched. The CDR3 DNA sequence: TGTGCCAGCAGTACGACAGGGCTGCCTGAAGCTTTCTTT. Amino acids: CASSTTGLPEAFF.

The V call is TRBV5-1, the J call TRBJ2-5; possible D gene TRBD2, 5 bases. Germline lookup yields CDR1 SGHRS and CDR2 YFSETQ. V was trimmed by 1 base and J by 3 bases, leaving 13 bases between them. The CDR3 is 15 residues long. CDR3 nucleotide sequence: TGCGCCAGCAGCTTGAAGTTGTCCGGGGAAGAGACCCAGTACTTC. Protein: CASSLKLSGEETQYF.

This chain connects TRBV18 to TRBJ2-4; 8 nucleotides align to TRBD1. After removal of 5 bases from V and 3 bases from J, the junction contained 9 bases not matched to a gene. Germline V gives CDR1 KGHSH, CDR2 LQKENI. CDR3 length: 16 amino acids. The CDR3 nucleotides are TGTGCCAGCTCATCCCAGGGGGCGCCGGGCAAAAACATTCAGTACTTC. Protein: CASSSQGAPGKNIQYF.

This clone was seen a single time. The V gene is TRBV12-5, the J gene TRBJ1-1; the D gene is possibly TRBD1 (5 bases). The CDR3 sequence is 13 residues long. Trimming stripped 2 bases from V and 9 bases from J, with 13 bases between. Germline V gives CDR1 LGHNT, CDR2 FRNRAP. The CDR3 sequence: CASGLRRGTQAFF. CDR3 in DNA: TGTGCTAGTGGTTTGAGACGGGGGACCCAAGCTTTCTTT.

The chain has TRBV30 and TRBJ2-2; 7 positions agree with TRBD2. The junction had 10 bases not matched to a gene; V was cut back by 5 bases and J by 4 bases. Germline V gene data show CDR1 as GTSNPN and CDR2 as SVGIG (reference sequence). This CDR3 has 15 residues. The CDR3 sequence is CAWWGEGRLTGELFF. In DNA, the CDR3 is TGTGCCTGGTGGGGGGAGGGCCGCCTCACCGGGGAGCTGTTTTTT.

The rearrangement joins TRBV7-2 to TRBJ1-1, with a possible D match to TRBD1 (6 bases). Germline V gene lookup returns CDR1 SGHTA and CDR2 FQGNSA. Trimming stripped 6 bases from V and 4 bases from J, with 12 bases between. This CDR3 has 13 residues. The DNA of the CDR3 is TGTGCCAGCAGGGGGAGGGGGGCCACTGAAGCTTTCTTT. Residues: CASRGRGATEAFF.

V gene TRBV6-5 combines with J gene TRBJ1-4; D is ambiguous. V dropped 8 bases and J dropped 8 bases, with 15 bases sitting between them. Germline loops: CDR1 MNHEY, CDR2 SVGAGI. The CDR3 is 13 amino acids. The CDR3 sequence is CASRNRGDEKLFF. Written as DNA, the CDR3 is TGTGCCAGCCGGAACCGGGGAGACGAAAAACTGTTTTTT.

This clone has a single count. This rearrangement joins TRBV6-5 to TRBJ1-2; D unclear. This CDR3 has 16 amino acids. V lost 2 bases to trimming and J lost 4 bases, with 17 bases between them. Germline CDR1 and CDR2: MNHEY and SVGAGI. This chain's CDR3 is CASSYTGRGISYGYTF. The CDR3 DNA sequence: TGTGCCAGCAGTTACACCGGACGGGGAATCAGCTATGGCTACACCTTC.

The V and J genes are TRBV3-1 (or the pseudogene TRBV3-2) and TRBJ2-1, with TRBD2 matching 7 bases. The germline CDR1 and CDR2 sequences are LGHDT and YNNKEL (reference sequence). V was clipped by 1 base and J by 6 bases; unmatched bases: 9. The CDR3 extends over 16 amino acids. In DNA form, the CDR3 reads TGTGCCAGCAGCCAAGCTTACCAGCGGGGATCCAATGAGCAGTTCTTC. The encoded protein is CASSQAYQRGSNEQFF.

This clone was counted a single time. The rearrangement uses TRBV6-5 and TRBJ2-3; 12 bases map to TRBD2. The CDR3 has 15 amino acids. V trimming: 6 bases; J trimming: 4 bases; junction bases outside the gene matches: 5. Per germline, CDR1 MNHEY and CDR2 SVGAGI. CDR3: CASRLAGGGADTQYF. In nucleotides, the CDR3 is TGTGCCAGCAGACTAGCGGGAGGAGGGGCAGATACGCAGTATTTT.

The rearrangement joins TRBV5-1 to TRBJ2-2; 7 nucleotides line up with TRBD2. This CDR3 has 16 residues. The V and J ends lost 4 bases and 6 bases, in that order; junction bases with no gene match: 12. In germline, CDR1 is SGHRS, CDR2 YFSETQ. CDR3: CASSPNAGVGSGELFF. The CDR3 DNA is TGCGCCAGCAGCCCCAACGCGGGAGTGGGATCCGGGGAGCTGTTTTTT.

The count of this clone is one. This rearrangement joins TRBV30 to TRBJ1-6, with 7 bases matching TRBD1. This CDR3 has 13 amino acids. The germline gives CDR1 GTSNPN, CDR2 SVGIG (reference sequence). Trimming at V came to 3 bases and at J to 8 bases, leaving 4 bases not matched to a gene. The CDR3 DNA is TGTGCCTGGAGCAACAGGGGTGATTCACCCCTCCACTTT. Protein: CAWSNRGDSPLHF. Combining the CDR3 with reference TRBV30 and TRBJ1-6 gives the whole variable domain SQTIHQWPATLVQPVGSPLSLECTVEGTSNPNLYWYRQAAGRGLQLLFYSVGIGQISSEVPQNLSASRPQDRQFILSSKKLLLSDSGFYLCAWSNRGDSPLHFGNGTRLTVT.

The CDR3 DNA sequence: TGTGCCAGCTCAAGTGCCCAAACCCAATCACCCCTCCACTTT. Its protein is CASSSAQTQSPLHF. The chain uses TRBV18 and TRBJ1-6; D not resolved. This CDR3 spans 14 amino acids. CDR1 is KGHSH, CDR2 LQKENI, per germline. The germline V and J ends were trimmed by 5 bases and 10 bases, with 15 bases remaining between them.

The rearrangement uses TRBV18 and TRBJ1-1; 7 nucleotides align to TRBD1. V trimming: 1 base; J trimming: 0 bases; junction bases outside the gene matches: 11. CDR3 length equals 18 residues. Germline V gene data show CDR1 as KGHSH and CDR2 as LQKENI. The CDR3 bases are TGTGCCAGCTCACCACTAACGTCGGGACAGTACATGAACACTGAAGCTTTCTTT. It codes for CASSPLTSGQYMNTEAFF. Combining the CDR3 with reference TRBV18 and TRBJ1-1 gives the whole variable domain NAGVMQNPRHLVRRRGQEARLRCSPMKGHSHVYWYRQLPEEGLKFMVYLQKENIIDESGMPKERFSAEFPKEGPSILRIQQVVRGDSAAYFCASSPLTSGQYMNTEAFFGQGTRLTVV.

This sequence joins TRBV29-1 and TRBJ2-3; D perhaps matches TRBD2 (6 bases). Germline CDR1 reads SQVTM; CDR2 reads ANQGSEA. V lost 7 bases to trimming and J lost 2 bases, with 13 bases between them. The CDR3 is 13 residues long. DNA of the CDR3: TGCAGCGCGGGAACGGGAGCCACAGATACGCAGTATTTT. This encodes CSAGTGATDTQYF.

This chain joins TRBV19 and TRBJ1-3; possibly TRBD1 for D (6 bases). Trimming took 6 bases from V and 7 from J, leaving 28 bases between them. Germline CDR1 reads LNHDA; CDR2 reads SQIVND (reference sequence). The CDR3 consists of 18 residues. CDR3 nucleotides: TGTGCCAGTAGCCCAAGTATCGGGCGGGACACCCAGTTGAACACCATATATTTT. Its protein product is CASSPSIGRDTQLNTIYF.

V is TRBV5-4 and J is TRBJ2-7; either TRBD1 or TRBD2 may supply D (6 bases each). The germline gives CDR1 SGHNT, CDR2 YYREEE (reference sequence). With 0 bases removed from V and 2 bases from J, the gap between germline ends came to 15 bases. This CDR3 has 16 residues. CDR3 nucleotide sequence: TGTGCCAGCAGCTTGGTCGGGGGCTTTTACACCTACGAGCAGTACTTC. Amino acids: CASSLVGGFYTYEQYF. Full variable domain (remainder filled in from reference TRBV5-4 and TRBJ2-7): ETGVTQSPTHLIKTRGQQVTLRCSSQSGHNTVSWYQQALGQGPQFIFQYYREEENGRGNFPPRFSGLQFPNYSSELNVNALELDDSALYLCASSLVGGFYTYEQYFGPGTRLTVT.